Each of the 3 T cell receptor beta chains below was sequenced from the same sample in a study of blood T cell repertoires in COVID-19. TCRdb keeps only in-frame clones here, not all; method: immunoSEQ multiplex PCR. The sample records around 21,000 clones, roughly 80% being singletons. The sample was peripheral blood. All receptors derive from a middle-aged man with acute or convalescent COVID-19.

This sequence joins TRBV10-3 and TRBJ1-2; 8 nucleotides match TRBD1. The germline gives CDR1 ENHRY, CDR2 SYGVKD. V was pared by 6 bases and J by 6 bases, with 9 bases of the junction left unmatched. The CDR3 runs to 14 residues. For the CDR3, the DNA is TGTGCCATCAGATCGGACAGGGAGGGTCATGGCTACACCTTC. Encoded protein: CAIRSDREGHGYTF.

This sequence joins TRBV19 and TRBJ1-4; TRBD1 is a possible D gene (5 bases). Germline lookup yields CDR1 LNHDA and CDR2 SQIVND (reference sequence). Trimming pared 7 bases from V and 10 bases from J, leaving 10 bases between. This CDR3 contains 11 residues. CDR3 region: CASIGGAKLFF. The CDR3 bases are TGTGCCAGTATCGGAGGGGCAAAACTGTTTTTT. The full variable domain, with the rest looked up from reference TRBV19 and TRBJ1-4, is DGGITQSPKYLFRKEGQNVTLSCEQNLNHDAMYWYRQDPGQGLRLIYYSQIVNDFQKGDIAEGYSVSREKKESFPLTVTSAQKNPTAFYLCASIGGAKLFFGSGTQLSVL.

Here the CDR3 reads CASSYGQGDGNTIYF. The CDR3 DNA sequence: TGTGCCAGCAGCTACGGACAGGGGGACGGAAACACCATATATTTT. The gene calls are TRBV7-9 and TRBJ1-3; 10 bases line up with TRBD1. There are 15 residues in the CDR3. Trimming at V came to 4 bases and at J to 4 bases, leaving 4 bases not matched to a gene. In germline, CDR1 is SEHNR, CDR2 FQNEAQ (reference sequence).